A single T cell receptor (beta chain) is shown here with its context. Its antigen target is currently unknown. No base qualities exist here, and no much larger clone lies one base off it. This entry comes from a study of cytomegalovirus exposure and HLA in healthy donors (dated by TCRdb to the late 2010s). Background for the entire study: According to a later analysis, one platform produced both the roughly 130 validation repertoires and the 666 repertoires of the first cohort. The aim of the study was to test whether cataloging public T cell receptors could identify signatures of past pathogen exposure. A separate validation cohort of roughly 110 different subjects was used in addition to the roughly 670-subject first cohort. To predict cytomegalovirus infection status, the study combined high-throughput TCR immunosequencing, statistical association of individual TCRs with disease status, and machine learning. Results and caveats for the whole study, not just this receptor: In the study, approximately 160 TCR beta chains were listed as associated with cytomegalovirus. In vitro tests confirmed that a few of the cytomegalovirus-associated TCR beta chains recognize cytomegalovirus antigens. While some public TCRs were present in many individuals, most TCR sequences turned up only very rarely across donors. All 120 or so repertoires were used to score co-occurrence in the validation cohort in a later analysis, because that analysis had no HLA typing for the cohort. Of the cluster scores, 85% to 95% were above 0 in a later analysis, which found that TCRs clustered in the first cohort also tended to co-occur in the 130 or so validation repertoires. Cytomegalovirus status was reported to be diagnosed by the classifier with high specificity and sensitivity in both the original and validation cohorts. According to the authors, the approach could potentially be generalized to other disease states and immunological phenotypes.

The donors were included in the validation cohort of 130 or so subjects, a group kept apart from the approximately 700-subject first cohort. Library preparation used the immunoSEQ multiplex PCR assay. In the source study's methods: To diagnose cytomegalovirus status from the catalog of TCR beta chain sequences, a statistical classification framework was built. TCRdb obtained this table from immuneACCESS and retained in-frame rearrangements with V and J assigned. These tables miss some clones; where compared with another copy, unresolved V genes account for less than half of the shortfall, and the remainder is unexplained. The V and J calls and the clone size are those of that table, but D and trimming were determined from the DNA. The sample includes 150,000 to 200,000 clones, with around nine tenths observed a single time. Over 4% of the sample rests with the top ten. According to the germline V gene (reference sequence), CDR1 reads SEHNR and CDR2 reads FQNEAQ. Including cysteine and phenylalanine, the CDR3 has 12 amino acids. The sequence is cut down to CDR3 DNA, 36 bases in frame from base 1. Relative to germline, V is 5 bases shorter and J is 6 bases shorter, with 10 bases between their ends.

Source material: PBMCs. The chain was built from TRBV7-9 and TRBJ1-2; the D gene is unclear. The receptor's source is a man aged 18 to 35 in good health and CMV-seropositive. The DNA sequence is as follows: TGTGCCAGCAGCGTAAACAGAGATGGCTACACCTTC. The encoded protein is CASSVNRDGYTF.